This T cell receptor beta chain was sequenced for a study of blood T cell repertoires in COVID-19. In the study overall: Samples representing acute and convalescent COVID-19 were sourced from the United States, Italy and Spain. Sources were T cells, B-cell-depleted T cells, or PBMCs; the material itself was cDNA or gDNA.

The CDR3 runs to 13 residues. Germline assignment: CDR1 SQVTM and CDR2 ANQGSEA. The germline V and J ends were trimmed by 7 bases and 9 bases, with 18 bases remaining between them. Participant-reported clinical history was the basis for cohort assignment. Authors' processing steps: Amplification with reference gene primers provided the estimates of nucleated cell counts. Profiled with immunoSEQ multiplex PCR; TCRdb holds only in-frame clones, not every one. That table is the source of V, J and clone size, and D and trimming were worked out from the DNA. Of some 200,000 clones listed, approximately 86% are singletons.

The chain links TRBV29-1 to TRBJ2-2, with D possibly matching TRBD1 (6 bases). This receptor was obtained from a woman in her fifties or sixties with acute COVID-19. Input material: PBMCs or T cells enriched from blood (not recorded which). This chain's CDR3 is CSGLGHGIRELFF. Here the CDR3 DNA reads TGCAGCGGGTTGGGACACGGGATTAGGGAGCTGTTTTTT.